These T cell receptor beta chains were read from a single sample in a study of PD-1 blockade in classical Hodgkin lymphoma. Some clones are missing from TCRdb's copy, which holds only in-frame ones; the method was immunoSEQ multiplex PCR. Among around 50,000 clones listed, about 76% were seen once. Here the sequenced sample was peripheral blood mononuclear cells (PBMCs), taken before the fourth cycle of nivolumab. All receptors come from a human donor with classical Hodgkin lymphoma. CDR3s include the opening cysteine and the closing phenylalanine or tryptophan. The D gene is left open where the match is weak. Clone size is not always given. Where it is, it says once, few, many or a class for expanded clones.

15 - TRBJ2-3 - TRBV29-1 TGCAGCGTTGAATTAGGAAGGGGCGAAAAAGATACGCAGTATTTT CSVELGRGEKDTQYF
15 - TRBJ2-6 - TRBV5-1 TGCGCCAGCAGCTGGGATCCTTCTGGGGCCAACGTCCTGACTTTC CASSWDPSGANVLTF
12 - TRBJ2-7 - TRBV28 TGTGCCAGCAACAGGGGAGGGTACGAGCAGTACTTC CASNRGGYEQYF
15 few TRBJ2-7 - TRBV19 TGTGCCAGTAGTGCTGGGACATTGGGGACCTACGAGCAGTACTTC CASSAGTLGTYEQYF
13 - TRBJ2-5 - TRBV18 TGTGCCAGCTCAGACGGGCTGGGAGAGACCCAGTACTTC CASSDGLGETQYF
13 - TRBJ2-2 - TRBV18 TGTGCCAGCTCTCCCGTAAACACCGGGGAGCTGTTTTTT CASSPVNTGELFF
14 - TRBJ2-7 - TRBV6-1 TGTGCCAGCAGTAAACATACGGACGGCTACGAGCAGTACTTC CASSKHTDGYEQYF
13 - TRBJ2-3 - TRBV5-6 TGTGCCAGCAGCCAGAGTAGCACAGATACGCAGTATTTT CASSQSSTDTQYF
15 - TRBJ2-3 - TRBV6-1 TGTGCCAGCAGTGGATCCGGACCCCGCGGAGATACGCAGTATTTT CASSGSGPRGDTQYF
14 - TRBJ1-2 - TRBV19 TGTGCCAGTAGTTTCACCGGGACTGGCATTGGCTACACCTTC CASSFTGTGIGYTF
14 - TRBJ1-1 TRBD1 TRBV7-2 TGTGCCAGCAGCTTAGTCTCAGGGGGCACTGAAGCTTTCTTT CASSLVSGGTEAFF
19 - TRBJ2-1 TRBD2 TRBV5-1 TGCGCCAGCAGCTTGGTAAGACTAGCGGGACTTTTCTCCTACAATGAGCAGTTCTTC CASSLVRLAGLFSYNEQFF
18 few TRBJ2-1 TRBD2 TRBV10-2 TGCGCCAGCAGCATGACTAGCGGGAGCCCTACCTCTGGGGATGAGCAGTTCTTC CASSMTSGSPTSGDEQFF
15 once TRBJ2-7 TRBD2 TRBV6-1 TGTGCCAGCAGGCCATCCGGGACTAGCACCTCCGAGCAGTACTTC CASRPSGTSTSEQYF
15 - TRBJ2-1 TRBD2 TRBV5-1 TGCGCCAGCAGCTCCCGGGTAGCGGGAATGAATGAGCAGTTCTTC CASSSRVAGMNEQFF
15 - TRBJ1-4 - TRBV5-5 TGTGCCAGCAGCTTATCGGGAGGAACCGGCGAAAAACTGTTTTTT CASSLSGGTGEKLFF
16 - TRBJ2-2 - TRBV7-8 TGTGCCAGCAGCTTGATCGGCGGGATAATCGGCGGGGAGCTGTTTTTT CASSLIGGIIGGELFF
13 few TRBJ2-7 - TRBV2 TGTGCCAGCAGCGGAGCCTACAGCTACGAGCAGTACTTC CASSGAYSYEQYF
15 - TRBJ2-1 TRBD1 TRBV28 TGTGCCAGCAGTTTCGGGGACAGGGAGAACAATGAGCAGTTCTTC CASSFGDRENNEQFF
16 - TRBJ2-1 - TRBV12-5 TGTGCTAGTGGTTTGGTAGGGGGGAACAGCTACAATGAGCAGTTCTTC CASGLVGGNSYNEQFF
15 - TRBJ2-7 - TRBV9 TGTGCCAGCAGCGTAGACGGTGTGGGGGTCTACGAGCAGTACTTC CASSVDGVGVYEQYF
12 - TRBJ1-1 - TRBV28 TGTGCCAGCAGGACAGCCAACACTGAAGCTTTCTTT CASRTANTEAFF
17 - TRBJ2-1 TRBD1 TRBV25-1 TGTGCCAGCAGTGGATCCACAACAGGGGGCCAGCCTAATGAGCAGTTCTTC CASSGSTTGGQPNEQFF
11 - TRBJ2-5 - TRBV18 TGTGCCAGCTCACCGGGGGAGACCCAGTACTTC CASSPGETQYF
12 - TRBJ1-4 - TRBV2 TGTGCCAGCTCCCCTGCCGCTGAAAAACTGTTTTTT CASSPAAEKLFF
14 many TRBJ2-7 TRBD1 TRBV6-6 TGTGCCAGCACCACGGACAGGGGGAGGGGGGAGCAGTACTTC CASTTDRGRGEQYF
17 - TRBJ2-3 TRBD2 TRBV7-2 TGTGCCAGCAGCTTAAGTATGAGCGGGAGGGCCTGGGATACGCAGTATTTT CASSLSMSGRAWDTQYF